The next 26 T cell receptor beta chains were all read from a single sample in a study of neurological immune-mediated disorders. MiXCR, run by TCRdb on the 5' RACE reads, gives a single entry per CDR3 protein. Of about 40,000 distinct CDR3 sequences listed, about 14% are singletons. Source material: CD4+ T cells from blood. The receptors here all came from a woman aged 55-69 years with HTLV-1-associated myelopathy (HAM/TSP).

This clonotype was counted at least ten times. The chain is built from TRBV20-1 and TRBJ1-6; 10 bases align to TRBD1. The V and J ends lost 3 bases and 7 bases, in that order; junction bases with no gene match: 6. This CDR3 has 15 amino acids. Germline-derived CDR1 and CDR2 are DFQATT and SNEGSKA (reference sequence). The chain's CDR3 is CSASPGTGVNSPLHF. CDR3 coding DNA: TGCAGTGCTAGTCCCGGGACAGGGGTGAATTCACCCCTCCACTTT.

Ten or more counts support this clonotype. V usage is TRBV6-6 and J usage is TRBJ2-3; D is uncertain. Germline-derived CDR1 and CDR2 are MNHNY and SVGAGI (reference sequence). The ends were cut back, 1 base at V and 1 base at J, with 15 bases in the middle. The CDR3 extends over 17 amino acids. The CDR3 region is CASSYFARRVGTDTQYF. The CDR3, as DNA: TGTGCCAGCAGTTACTTCGCGCGAAGGGTGGGCACAGATACGCAGTATTTT.

This clonotype was observed many times. The chain combines TRBV9 with TRBJ1-2; D is possibly TRBD1 (5 bases). The germline V gene encodes CDR1 SGDLS and CDR2 YYNGEE. The CDR3 covers 15 residues. V lost 4 bases to trimming and J lost 7 bases, with 20 bases between them. CDR3 region: CASSQTTALRGGYTF. The CDR3 nucleotides are TGTGCCAGCAGCCAGACGACAGCCCTAAGGGGTGGCTACACCTTC.

This clonotype was observed at least ten times. This chain uses TRBV10-3 with TRBJ2-7, with 7 bases aligning to TRBD1. V gave up 9 bases and J gave up 3 bases; unmatched junction bases: 5. The CDR3 runs 12 residues. The germline V gene has CDR1 ENHRY and CDR2 SYGVKD. The CDR3 DNA is TGTGCCATACGGGACAGAGACTACGAGCAGTACTTC. Protein product: CAIRDRDYEQYF.

This clonotype was counted ten times or more. CDR3 in DNA: TGTGCCACCAGGAGTAGCTTAGACAGATTGAACACTGAAGCTTTCTTT. Protein: CATRSSLDRLNTEAFF. The V and J genes are TRBV15 and TRBJ1-1, with D maybe TRBD1 (5 bases). The CDR3 consists of 16 residues. V was cut by 6 bases and J by 0 bases, with 17 bases left in between. Germline CDR1 and CDR2: LNHNV and YYDKDF (reference sequence).

This clonotype has ten or more counts. The V and J genes are TRBV27 and TRBJ2-7, with D tentatively TRBD1 or TRBD2 (5 bases each). V shed 4 bases and J shed 2 bases, with 12 bases lying between them. This CDR3 is 14 amino acids long. Germline loops: CDR1 MNHEY, CDR2 SMNVEV (reference sequence). The CDR3 sequence: CASSSGDPTYEQYF. The CDR3 coding sequence is TGTGCCAGCAGTTCCGGGGACCCCACCTACGAGCAGTACTTC.

This clonotype was counted many times. The gene calls are TRBV29-1 and TRBJ2-1; TRBD1 matches at 7 bases. This CDR3 region has 14 residues. Germline-derived CDR1 and CDR2 are SQVTM and ANQGSEA. The V and J ends lost 2 bases and 2 bases, in that order; junction bases with no gene match: 3. In DNA form, the CDR3 reads TGCAGCGTTGAAAAAGGGGGCACCTACAATGAGCAGTTCTTC. This translates into CSVEKGGTYNEQFF.

This clonotype has ten or more counts. The gene calls are TRBV20-1 and TRBJ1-4, with a weak D call TRBD1 (5 bases). CDR3 size: 19 residues. Germline V gives CDR1 DFQATT, CDR2 SNEGSKA (reference sequence). The V gene lost 4 bases and the J gene lost 4 bases, with 28 bases spanning the gap. The CDR3 DNA follows: TGCAGTGCTACAATACCAATGCCCGGTGACAGACGTTTTAATGAAAAACTGTTTTTT. Protein sequence: CSATIPMPGDRRFNEKLFF.

Comments on this clonotype: A read error may produce the germline difference seen at one junction end. CDR3 DNA sequence: TGCGCCAGCAGACAGTTAGCGGGGGGAGTTTACAATAAGCAGTTCTTC. As protein: CASRQLAGGVYNKQFF. The chain has TRBV4-1 and TRBJ2-1; 10 bases are shared with TRBD2. The CDR3 runs 16 residues. Germline-derived CDR1 and CDR2 are MGHRA and YSYEKL.

This clonotype was recorded many times. The chain recombines TRBV7-9 with TRBJ2-7, with TRBD1 matching 11 bases. The CDR3 consists of 16 residues. CDR1 is SEHNR, CDR2 FQNEAQ, per germline (reference sequence). V lost 2 bases, J lost 3 bases, and 6 bases stayed unmatched. CDR3 coding DNA: TGTGCCAGCAGCTTAAGGTTTGGGACAGGGGGCTACGAGCAGTACTTC. Translating gives CASSLRFGTGGYEQYF.

Many counts were recorded for this clonotype. The rearrangement links TRBV20-1 to TRBJ1-5; D is possibly TRBD1 (6 bases). This CDR3 spans 16 amino acids. Trimming left V 0 bases short and J 2 bases short, with 14 bases between. Germline V lookup: CDR1 DFQATT, CDR2 SNEGSKA (reference sequence). The CDR3 protein is CSARDFGGGGNQPQHF. The CDR3 bases are TGCAGTGCTAGAGATTTCGGAGGGGGAGGCAATCAGCCCCAGCATTTT.

This clonotype was observed many times. The genes are TRBV5-1 and TRBJ2-3; 7 bases are shared with TRBD2. CDR1 SGHRS and CDR2 YFSETQ come from the germline V gene. The ends lost 7 bases at V and 1 base at J; junction bases unmatched: 6. The CDR3 contains 14 residues. The CDR3 region has the DNA TGCGCCAGCGCCCCCCTAGCGGGCACAGATACGCAGTATTTT. Translating it yields CASAPLAGTDTQYF. The full variable domain, rest sourced from reference TRBV5-1 and TRBJ2-3, is KAGVTQTPRYLIKTRGQQVTLSCSPISGHRSVSWYQQTPGQGLQFLFEYFSETQRNKGNFPGRFSGRQFSNSRSEMNVSTLELGDSALYLCASAPLAGTDTQYFGPGTRLTVL.

This clonotype was recorded many times. The V and J genes are TRBV5-1 and TRBJ2-3; 8 bases agree with TRBD2. The CDR3 consists of 18 residues. Germline loops: CDR1 SGHRS, CDR2 YFSETQ. Unmatched junction bases numbered 16, after V lost 2 bases and J lost 5 bases. The DNA of the CDR3 is TGCGCCAGCAGCTTCGGGGGGGGGCTGACAGGCACCAGAGATACGCAGTATTTT. It codes for CASSFGGGLTGTRDTQYF.

The table lists this clonotype with many counts. J is TRBJ2-5 and V is TRBV20-1, with D unresolved. Trimming took off 3 bases at V and 5 bases at J, with 13 bases between the two ends. Germline V gene data show CDR1 as DFQATT and CDR2 as SNEGSKA (reference sequence). The length of the CDR3 is 13 residues. The CDR3 region has the DNA TGCAGTGCTAGGGTGGCCGTCGAGGAGACCCAGTACTTC. This translates into CSARVAVEETQYF.

This clonotype has a count of ten or more. The rearrangement joins TRBV15 to TRBJ2-1; TRBD2 might be the D (5 bases). Trimming took off 0 bases at V and 5 bases at J, with 17 bases between the two ends. CDR3 length: 17 amino acids. CDR1 is LNHNV and CDR2 is YYDKDF in the germline V gene (reference sequence). The CDR3 region is CATSRDSASSWDNEQFF. The DNA of the CDR3 is TGTGCCACCAGCAGAGATTCCGCTAGCTCGTGGGACAATGAGCAGTTCTTC.

This clonotype appeared many times. Written as DNA, the CDR3 is TGCGCCAGCAGCCCGATACAGGGGGCTGCTGAAGCTTTCTTT. Translating it yields CASSPIQGAAEAFF. The chain joins TRBV5-1 to TRBJ1-1; 9 bases map to TRBD1. Trimming removed 4 bases from V and 6 bases from J; junction bases left unmatched: 7. This CDR3 has 14 amino acids. Germline V CDR1 and CDR2: SGHRS, YFSETQ.

This clonotype showed up many times. V is TRBV10-3 and J is TRBJ2-7; TRBD1 matches at 8 bases. This CDR3 spans 13 amino acids. CDR1 and CDR2 from the germline V gene are ENHRY and SYGVKD. V trimming: 10 bases; J trimming: 3 bases; junction bases outside the gene matches: 8. CDR3 sequence: CASVPGQGYEQYF. The CDR3 bases are TGTGCCAGCGTCCCCGGACAGGGCTACGAGCAGTACTTC.

This clonotype has ten or more counts. This chain uses TRBV3-1 with TRBJ2-7, with 7 bases that match TRBD1. Trimming cost V 1 base and J 1 base; bases outside gene matches: 1. Germline CDR1 is LGHDT and CDR2 is YNNKEL (reference sequence). The CDR3 is 14 amino acids. CDR3 sequence reads: CASSQAGQSYEQYF. CDR3 sequence (DNA): TGTGCCAGCAGCCAAGCGGGACAGTCCTACGAGCAGTACTTC.

Many counts were recorded for this clonotype. CDR3 in amino acids: CASSVAGGGQTGELFF. The CDR3 DNA is TGTGCCAGCAGCGTAGCCGGGGGGGGCCAAACCGGGGAGCTGTTTTTT. The genes are TRBV9 and TRBJ2-2; 8 bases map to TRBD2. The length of the CDR3 is 16 residues. Per the germline V gene, CDR1 is SGDLS and CDR2 is YYNGEE. V shed 0 bases, J shed 5 bases, and the junction held 6 bases outside the gene matches. Variable domain in full (rest from reference TRBV9 and TRBJ2-2): DSGVTQTPKHLITATGQRVTLRCSPRSGDLSVYWYQQSLDQGLQFLIQYYNGEERAKGNILERFSAQQFPDLHSELNLSSLELGDSALYFCASSVAGGGQTGELFFGEGSRLTVL.

V usage is TRBV2 and J usage is TRBJ2-5, with 12 bases identical to TRBD2. The V and J ends lost 8 bases and 4 bases, in that order; junction bases with no gene match: 11. Germline V gives CDR1 SNHLY, CDR2 FYNNEI. The CDR3 contains 16 residues. The CDR3 loop reads CASEASGGAEAETQYF. CDR3 DNA sequence: TGTGCCAGCGAAGCTAGCGGGGGGGCCGAGGCAGAGACCCAGTACTTC. The complete variable domain, with remaining parts taken from reference TRBV2 and TRBJ2-5, reads EPEVTQTPSHQVTQMGQEVILRCVPISNHLYFYWYRQILGQKVEFLVSFYNNEISEKSEIFDDQFSVERPDGSNFTLKIRSTKLEDSAMYFCASEASGGAEAETQYFGPGTRLLVL.

Written as DNA, the CDR3 is TGTGCCAGCACCATGCTAGAGACGGAGACCCAGTACTTC. Protein: CASTMLETETQYF. The chain recombines TRBV2 with TRBJ2-5; D gene uncertain. This CDR3 is built from 13 residues. The V and J ends lost 7 bases and 5 bases respectively, with 14 bases between them. Germline V gene sequence: CDR1 SNHLY, CDR2 FYNNEI.

This clonotype occurred many times. V and J are TRBV15 and TRBJ2-7, with a weak D call TRBD1 (6 bases). Germline CDR1 and CDR2: LNHNV and YYDKDF (reference sequence). The CDR3 runs to 18 residues. Between the trimmed V and J ends, which lost 0 bases and 2 bases, there was a span of 20 bases. The DNA for the CDR3 is TGTGCCACCAGCAGAGAAAGGGGTACAGGGCTCCCAACCTACGAGCAGTACTTC. Encoded protein: CATSRERGTGLPTYEQYF.

This clonotype was seen ten or more times. The V gene is TRBV28, the J gene TRBJ1-1; perhaps TRBD1 as D (6 bases). Germline CDR1 MDHEN, CDR2 SYDVKM. The CDR3 length is 13 residues. V lost 5 bases to trimming and J lost 6 bases, with 13 bases between them. This chain's CDR3 is CASSPTGRAEAFF. The CDR3 nucleotides read TGTGCCAGCAGTCCCACAGGGAGGGCTGAAGCTTTCTTT.

The chain combines TRBV5-1 with TRBJ1-5; D perhaps matches TRBD1 (5 bases). Germline values: CDR1 SGHRS, CDR2 YFSETQ. The V gene lost 3 bases and the J gene lost 5 bases, with 15 bases spanning the gap. This CDR3 is 15 amino acids long. The CDR3 bases are TGCGCCAGCAGCTCGAAACCCGACAGTTATCAGCCCCAGCATTTT. Translated: CASSSKPDSYQPQHF.

V and J are TRBV20-1 and TRBJ2-7; D unclear. The V gene's germline CDR1 is DFQATT and CDR2 SNEGSKA (reference sequence). V lost 3 bases to trimming and J lost 7 bases, with 13 bases between them. The CDR3 runs to 12 residues. The CDR3 DNA reads as TGCAGTGCTAGTATAGGCGGCGAAGAGCAGTACTTC. This sequence encodes CSASIGGEEQYF.

This clonotype is labeled as medium-sized. This sequence joins TRBV20-1 and TRBJ2-4; no reliable D call. The ends were cut back, 6 bases at V and 1 base at J, with 10 bases in the middle. The germline CDR1 and CDR2 sequences are DFQATT and SNEGSKA (reference sequence). The CDR3 totals 13 residues. This CDR3 reads CSAQSGAKNIQYF. CDR3 nucleotide sequence: TGCAGTGCACAAAGTGGGGCCAAAAACATTCAGTACTTC.